This TCR beta chain is from a study of blood T cell repertoires in COVID-19. Study in general: Acute and convalescent COVID-19 specimens originated in the United States, Italy and Spain. T cells, B-cell-depleted T cells, or PBMCs supplied cDNA or gDNA.

This CDR3 contains 13 residues. V lost 6 bases and J lost 5; bases outside the gene matches: 6. The participants were between about 18 and 95 years old and came from roughly 24 US areas. Allocation to cohorts depended on clinical history reported by the participants. Libraries were prepared by immunoSEQ multiplex PCR; TCRdb keeps only in-frame clonotypes and omits some of them. The sample yields 200,000 to 250,000 clones, 82% seen once. Source material: PBMCs or T cells enriched from blood (not recorded which). The origin of this receptor is a woman aged 55 to 70 who had recovered from COVID-19. The V and J genes are TRBV12-3 or TRBV12-4 and TRBJ2-5; TRBD1 aligns across 7 bases. The CDR3 nucleotides are TGTGCCAGCAGGCGCGCCAGGGGGGAGACCCAGTACTTC. Translated: CASRRARGETQYF.